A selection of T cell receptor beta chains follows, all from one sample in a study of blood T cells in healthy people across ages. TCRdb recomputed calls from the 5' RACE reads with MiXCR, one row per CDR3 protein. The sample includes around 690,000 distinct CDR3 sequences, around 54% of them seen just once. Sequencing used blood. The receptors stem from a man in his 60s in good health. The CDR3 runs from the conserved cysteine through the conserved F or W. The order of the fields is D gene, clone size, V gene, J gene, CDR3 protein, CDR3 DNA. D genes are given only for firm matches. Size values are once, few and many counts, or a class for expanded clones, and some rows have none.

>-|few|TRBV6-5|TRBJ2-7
CASTSLGHPSYEQYF
TGTGCCAGCACCTCCCTAGGACATCCGTCCTACGAGCAGTACTTC
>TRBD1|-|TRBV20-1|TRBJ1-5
CSARGDRVGQPQHF
TGCAGTGCTAGGGGGGACAGGGTTGGTCAGCCCCAGCATTTT
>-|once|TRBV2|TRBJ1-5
CASSEFQSNQPQHF
TGTGCCAGCAGTGAATTCCAGAGCAATCAGCCCCAGCATTTT
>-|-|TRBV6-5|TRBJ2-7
CASSSPRTESSYEQYF
TGTGCCAGCAGTTCCCCTCGGACAGAGAGCTCCTACGAGCAGTACTTC
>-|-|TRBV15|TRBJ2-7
CATTTPSSYEQYF
TGTGCCACCACTACGCCGAGCTCCTACGAGCAGTACTTC
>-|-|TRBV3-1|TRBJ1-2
CASTQAGEQHGYTF
TGTGCCAGCACCCAAGCCGGGGAACAGCATGGCTACACCTTC
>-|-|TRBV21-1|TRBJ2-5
CASSTIKYLRDIKEQETQYF
TGTGCCAGCAGCACGATAAAATACCTGCGGGACATAAAGGAACAAGAGACCCAGTACTTC
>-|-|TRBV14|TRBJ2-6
CASSQDPLGSGANVLTF
TGTGCCAGCAGCCAAGACCCCTTGGGCTCTGGGGCCAACGTCCTGACTTTC
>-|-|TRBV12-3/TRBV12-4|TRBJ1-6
CASNRDGPNSPPHF
TGTGCCAGTAACCGGGACGGCCCTAATTCACCCCCCCACTTT
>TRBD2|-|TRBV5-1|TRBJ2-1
CASGRERGGSYNEQFF
TGCGCCAGCGGCCGAGAGCGGGGGGGCTCCTACAATGAGCAGTTCTTC
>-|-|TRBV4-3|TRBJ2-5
CASSQDRFPQETQYF
TGCGCCAGCAGCCAAGATCGGTTCCCACAAGAGACCCAGTACTTC
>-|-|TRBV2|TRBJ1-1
CASIPGTTNTEAFF
TGTGCCAGCATCCCCGGGACCACGAACACTGAAGCTTTCTTT
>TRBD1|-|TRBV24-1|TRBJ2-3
CATSEGRTGLTDTQYF
TGTGCCACCAGTGAGGGGCGGACAGGCCTCACAGATACGCAGTATTTT
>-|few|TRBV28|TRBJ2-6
CASSEGGTGANVLTF
TGTGCCAGCAGTGAAGGGGGTACGGGGGCCAACGTCCTGACTTTC
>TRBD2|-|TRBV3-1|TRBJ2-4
CASSQREETGPYF
TGTGCCAGCAGCCAACGGGAGGAAACGGGACCGTACTTC
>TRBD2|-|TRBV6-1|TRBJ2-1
CASSVGRAGSHEQFF
TGTGCCAGCAGTGTGGGACGAGCGGGATCCCATGAGCAGTTCTTC
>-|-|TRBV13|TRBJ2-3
CASSTDGSPWNTQYF
TGTGCCAGCAGCACGGACGGGTCCCCTTGGAATACGCAGTATTTT
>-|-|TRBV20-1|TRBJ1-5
CSASRGIGLGSQPQHF
TGCAGTGCTAGCAGGGGAATTGGATTGGGGAGTCAGCCCCAGCATTTT
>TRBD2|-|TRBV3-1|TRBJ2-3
CASSLRESGVTDTQYF
TGTGCCAGCAGCCTTCGTGAGAGCGGGGTTACAGATACGCAGTATTTT
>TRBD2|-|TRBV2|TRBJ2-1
CASSEGLAGGNEQFF
TGTGCCAGCAGTGAAGGCCTAGCGGGGGGCAATGAGCAGTTCTTC
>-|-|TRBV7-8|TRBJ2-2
CATPRGAQNTGELFF
TGTGCCACGCCGAGGGGGGCTCAGAACACCGGGGAGCTGTTTTTT
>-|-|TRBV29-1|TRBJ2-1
CSFRLLRENEQFF
TGCAGCTTCCGACTATTGAGGGAGAATGAGCAGTTCTTC
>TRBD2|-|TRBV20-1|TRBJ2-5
CSASLGGIGETQYF
TGCAGTGCTAGTCTCGGGGGGATTGGAGAGACCCAGTACTTC
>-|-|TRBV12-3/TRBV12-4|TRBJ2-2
CASSLDLAETGELFF
TGTGCCAGCAGTTTAGACTTAGCAGAAACCGGGGAGCTGTTTTTT
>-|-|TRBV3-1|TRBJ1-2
CASSQVAGRVYTF
TGTGCCAGCAGCCAAGTGGCAGGACGGGTCTACACCTTC
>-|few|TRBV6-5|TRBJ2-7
CASSYSNQQTEQYF
TGTGCCAGCAGTTACAGCAATCAACAGACCGAGCAGTACTTC
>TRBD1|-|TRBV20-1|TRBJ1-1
CSATGETGGENTEAFF
TGCAGTGCTACTGGGGAGACAGGGGGGGAGAACACTGAAGCTTTCTTT
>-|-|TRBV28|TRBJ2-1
CASSLMSPGEQFF
TGTGCCAGCAGTTTGATGTCGCCAGGTGAGCAGTTCTTC
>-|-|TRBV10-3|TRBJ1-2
CAITGSNYGYTF
TGTGCCATCACAGGATCCAACTATGGCTACACCTTC
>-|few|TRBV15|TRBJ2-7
CATSRDQSPWDEQYF
TGTGCCACCAGCAGAGATCAGTCCCCCTGGGACGAGCAGTACTTC
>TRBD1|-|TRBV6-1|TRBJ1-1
CASTKTGGNTEAFF
TGTGCCAGCACCAAGACAGGGGGGAACACTGAAGCTTTCTTT
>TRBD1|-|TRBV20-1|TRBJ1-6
CSARAVPGQDSPLHF
TGCAGTGCTAGGGCCGTCCCGGGACAGGATTCACCCCTCCACTTT
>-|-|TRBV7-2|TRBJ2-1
CASSLFYNEQFF
TGTGCCAGCAGCTTATTCTACAATGAGCAGTTCTTC
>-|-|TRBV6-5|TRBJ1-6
CASKSGTTGSPLHF
TGTGCCAGCAAATCCGGGACGACCGGATCACCCCTCCACTTT
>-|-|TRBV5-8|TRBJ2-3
CASSSRRSTWTDTQYF
TGTGCCAGCAGCTCCAGGCGATCCACGTGGACAGATACGCAGTATTTT
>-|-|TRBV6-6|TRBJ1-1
CASSYSSGLNTETFF
TGTGCCAGCAGTTACTCGTCAGGGTTGAACACTGAGACTTTCTTT
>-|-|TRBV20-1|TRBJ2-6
CSAGPGASGANVLTF
TGCAGTGCTGGCCCAGGGGCCTCTGGGGCCAACGTCCTGACTTTC
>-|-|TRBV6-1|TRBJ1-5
CASSARTVGNQPQHF
TGTGCCAGCAGCGCCAGGACGGTGGGGAATCAGCCCCAGCATTTT
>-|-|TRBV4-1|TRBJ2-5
CASRAQGRETQYF
TGCGCCAGCAGAGCCCAGGGTCGTGAGACCCAGTACTTC
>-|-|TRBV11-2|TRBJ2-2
CASSRGPAANTGELFF
TGTGCCAGCAGCCGGGGACCCGCGGCGAACACCGGGGAGCTGTTTTTT
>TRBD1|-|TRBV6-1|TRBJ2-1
CASSEALGQGDNEQFF
TGTGCCAGCAGTGAAGCGCTGGGACAGGGTGACAATGAGCAGTTCTTC
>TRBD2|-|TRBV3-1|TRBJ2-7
CASSPTTSGAYEQYF
TGTGCCAGCAGCCCTACAACTAGCGGGGCCTACGAGCAGTACTTC
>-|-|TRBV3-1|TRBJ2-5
CASSQDSAQETQYF
TGTGCCAGCAGCCAAGACTCAGCCCAAGAGACCCAGTACTTC
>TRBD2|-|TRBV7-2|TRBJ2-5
CASSFGLAGTETQYF
TGTGCCAGCAGCTTTGGACTAGCGGGGACAGAGACCCAGTACTTC
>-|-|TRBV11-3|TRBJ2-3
CASSLGGPRPDTQYF
TGTGCCAGCAGCTTAGGGGGGCCCCGGCCAGATACGCAGTATTTT
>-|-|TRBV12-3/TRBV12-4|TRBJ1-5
CASSRGPGGNQPQHF
TGTGCCAGCAGTAGGGGACCGGGAGGCAATCAGCCCCAGCATTTT
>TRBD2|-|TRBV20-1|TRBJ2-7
CSARAGDQTIYEQYF
TGCAGTGCTAGGGCGGGAGACCAAACGATATACGAGCAGTACTTC
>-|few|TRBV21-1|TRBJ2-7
CASSKGRGQATYEQYF
TGTGCCAGCAGCAAAGGTCGAGGACAGGCCACCTACGAGCAGTACTTC
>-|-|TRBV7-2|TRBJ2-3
CASSFADRDTQYF
TGTGCCAGCAGCTTTGCCGACAGAGATACGCAGTATTTT
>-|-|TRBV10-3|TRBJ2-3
CAISESSAASPDTQYF
TGTGCCATCAGTGAGTCGAGTGCGGCTTCCCCAGATACACAGTATTTT
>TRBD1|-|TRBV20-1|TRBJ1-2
CSARQGQENGYTF
TGCAGTGCCAGACAGGGGCAGGAAAATGGCTACACCTTC
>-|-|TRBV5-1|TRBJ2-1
CASSLVAGNPEQFF
TGCGCCAGCAGCTTGGTGGCAGGCAACCCCGAGCAGTTCTTC
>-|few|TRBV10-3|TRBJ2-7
CAISAAGRSSYEQYF
TGTGCCATCAGTGCTGCGGGGAGGTCGTCCTACGAGCAGTACTTC
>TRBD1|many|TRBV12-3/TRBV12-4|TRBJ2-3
CASRGQGTDTQYF
TGTGCCAGCAGGGGACAGGGAACAGATACGCAGTATTTT
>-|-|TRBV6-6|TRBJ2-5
CASSPIGLETQYF
TGTGCCAGCAGCCCAATAGGATTAGAGACCCAGTACTTC
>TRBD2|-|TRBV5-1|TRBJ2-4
CASSLEGSRTSGGRLAKNIQYF
TGCGCCAGCAGCTTGGAGGGAAGTAGGACTAGCGGGGGAAGACTAGCCAAAAACATTCAGTACTTC
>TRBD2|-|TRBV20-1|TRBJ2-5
CSAPSGGQETQYF
TGCAGTGCGCCGTCGGGGGGCCAAGAGACCCAGTACTTC
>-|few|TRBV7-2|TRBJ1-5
CASSPRRGSNQPQHF
TGTGCCAGCAGCCCCCGGCGGGGCAGCAATCAGCCCCAGCATTTT
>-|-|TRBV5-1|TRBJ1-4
CASSSTGSSEKLFF
TGCGCCAGCAGCTCCACCGGGTCCTCAGAAAAACTGTTTTTT
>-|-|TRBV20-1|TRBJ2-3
CSAPIGLYPDTQYF
TGCAGTGCTCCAATCGGGTTATACCCAGATACGCAGTATTTC